The clone carrying this TCR beta chain was recorded a few times. Its specificity is unknown. At the DNA level, this CDR3 is encoded by other sequences in the same sample as well. Isolation of CD4+ naive, central memory, regulatory and stem cell-like memory cells was achieved by sorting via CD45RO/CCR7/CD25/CD127/CD95/CD27. These data are taken from a study of beta chain features in type 1 diabetes. Findings and limits, study-wide: TCRB repertoires of naive, central memory and Treg cells appeared more similar among patients than among healthy donors. Small HLA sub-analyses could not settle whether HLA shapes TCRB rearrangement. Shorter TCRB CDR3s, moderately but significantly so, marked every one of the four CD4+ subsets in Type 1 diabetes patients.

The V segment lost 5 bases and the J segment 2 bases; nucleotides outside the gene matches: 5. The CDR3 extends over 14 amino acids. From germline, CDR1 is SQVTM and CDR2 ANQGSEA. Expressed TCRB transcripts were sequenced, since all the RNA that had been isolated was reverse transcribed. Clones were sequenced by immunoSEQ multiplex PCR, and TCRdb holds only the in-frame ones, with some missing. Among about 450,000 clones listed, roughly 10% were seen once. The clonotype was recovered from a woman under 30 in good health. Sequenced: naive CD4+ T cells from blood. This chain connects TRBV29-1 to TRBJ2-3; 9 positions match TRBD2. The CDR3 coding sequence is TGCAGCGTTACGAGCGGGGGGTCCACAGATACGCAGTATTTT. It translates to CSVTSGGSTDTQYF.